These 30 T cell receptor beta chains originate from one sample sequenced in a study of T cell responses to AZD1222 COVID-19 vaccine. Sequencing was performed with immunoSEQ multiplex PCR; in TCRdb, only in-frame clones are kept and a portion is missing. In the table there are 120,000 or so clones, about 90% of which are singletons. The source material was peripheral blood, sampled on day 0 of AZD1222 vaccination. The receptors here all came from an adult in good health.

The V and J genes are TRBV30 and TRBJ2-7, with D perhaps TRBD2 (6 bases). Germline assignment: CDR1 GTSNPN and CDR2 SVGIG (reference sequence). CDR3 size: 12 residues. V was shortened by 5 bases and J by 3 bases, with 11 bases between the two germline ends. Here the CDR3 reads CAWGISGYEQYF. The CDR3 nucleotides read TGTGCCTGGGGGATTAGCGGCTACGAGCAGTACTTC.

The chain combines TRBV20-1 with TRBJ1-2; D gene unclear. Trimming cost V 6 bases and J 3 bases, with 8 bases left between them. The CDR3 covers 11 residues. The germline gives CDR1 DFQATT, CDR2 SNEGSKA (reference sequence). CDR3 DNA sequence: TGCAGTGCAGAAAGGGACTATGGCTACACCTTC. Translated, it gives CSAERDYGYTF.

CDR3 coding DNA: TGTGCCAGTAGTATAATGGGACAGGGGGTTGGGGAAGCTTTCTTT. This gives the protein CASSIMGQGVGEAFF. The chain uses TRBV19 and TRBJ1-1, with TRBD1 matching over 11 bases. The CDR3 contains 15 residues. From germline, CDR1 is LNHDA and CDR2 SQIVND (reference sequence). The V segment lost 2 bases and the J segment 8 bases; nucleotides outside the gene matches: 7.

V is TRBV9 and J is TRBJ1-5; D is undetermined. Trimming pared 2 bases from V and 0 bases from J, leaving 9 bases between. The CDR3 is 15 residues long. Germline CDR1 reads SGDLS; CDR2 reads YYNGEE. CDR3 sequence reads: CASSVEGISNQPQHF. The CDR3 coding sequence is TGTGCCAGCAGCGTTGAAGGAATTAGCAATCAGCCCCAGCATTTT.

The chain combines TRBV18 with TRBJ2-5; D tentatively reads TRBD1 or TRBD2 (5 bases each). The V gene's germline CDR1 is KGHSH and CDR2 LQKENI. With 0 bases removed from V and 5 bases from J, the gap between germline ends came to 10 bases. This CDR3 is 14 amino acids long. In nucleotides, the CDR3 is TGTGCCAGCTCACCACCGGGGACGCGGGAGACCCAGTACTTC. As protein: CASSPPGTRETQYF.

V and J are TRBV6-5 and TRBJ2-3; perhaps TRBD2 as D (5 bases). CDR1 is MNHEY, CDR2 SVGAGI, per germline. The CDR3 is made up of 11 amino acids. Trimming cost V 6 bases and J 7 bases, with 8 bases left between them. CDR3 nucleotide sequence: TGTGCCAGCAGAGCGGATTATACGCAGTATTTT. Translated, it gives CASRADYTQYF.

V usage is TRBV11-3 and J usage is TRBJ1-3; D might be TRBD1 (6 bases). Germline V gene lookup returns CDR1 SGHNT and CDR2 YENEEA. The germline V and J ends were trimmed by 4 bases and 0 bases, with 22 bases remaining between them. The CDR3 is 19 amino acids. In nucleotides, the CDR3 is TGTGCCAGCAGCTCGCGATATACCTGGACAGCCTTCTCTGGAAACACCATATATTTT. It specifies CASSSRYTWTAFSGNTIYF.

The J gene is TRBJ1-1, the V gene TRBV19; D gene uncertain. Trimming removed 10 bases from V and 5 bases from J, with 8 bases in between. The CDR3 extends over 10 amino acids. CDR1 LNHDA and CDR2 SQIVND come from the germline V gene (reference sequence). The CDR3 DNA follows: TGTGCCACAAGGGAAACTGAAGCTTTCTTT. This translates into CATRETEAFF.

The rearrangement joins TRBV15 to TRBJ1-1, with unresolved D. This CDR3 has 18 amino acids. The ends were cut back, 0 bases at V and 4 bases at J, with 21 bases in the middle. Germline assignment: CDR1 LNHNV and CDR2 YYDKDF (reference sequence). DNA for the CDR3: TGTGCCACCAGCAGAGAGAGGAGTTGGTTGGTAGGAATCACTGAAGCTTTCTTT. Its protein is CATSRERSWLVGITEAFF.

V is TRBV19 and J is TRBJ2-5, with D maybe TRBD2 (6 bases). V was trimmed by 5 bases and J by 0 bases, leaving 13 bases between them. CDR1 and CDR2 (germline): LNHDA, SQIVND (reference sequence). This CDR3 region has 15 residues. CDR3 nucleotide sequence: TGTGCCAGTAGTCTAGCGTTCCAGTACCAAGAGACCCAGTACTTC. It codes for CASSLAFQYQETQYF.

The chain couples TRBV28 to TRBJ1-1; tentative D call: TRBD1 (5 bases). In germline, CDR1 is MDHEN, CDR2 SYDVKM. This CDR3 is 13 amino acids long. V shed 5 bases and J shed 12 bases, with 19 bases lying between them. Here the CDR3 DNA reads TGTGCCAGCAGTACGCCAGGACACCCTAGGTCTTTCTTT. It specifies CASSTPGHPRSFF.

J is TRBJ1-1 and V is TRBV5-4; no reliable D call. Germline V lookup: CDR1 SGHNT, CDR2 YYREEE (reference sequence). The ends were cut back, 4 bases at V and 0 bases at J, with 16 bases in the middle. This CDR3 is 16 amino acids long. The CDR3, as DNA: TGTGCCAGCAGCCCCGGAGGTGCAAGGGTGAACACTGAAGCTTTCTTT. It codes for CASSPGGARVNTEAFF.

This clone was counted once. The rearrangement uses TRBV6-6 and TRBJ1-4; D might be TRBD1 (5 bases). Germline V gene data show CDR1 as MNHNY and CDR2 as SVGAGI (reference sequence). Trimming took off 6 bases at V and 8 bases at J, with 7 bases between the two ends. This CDR3 is built from 11 residues. The CDR3 reads CASSWGEKLFF. The CDR3 DNA sequence: TGTGCCAGCAGCTGGGGGGAAAAACTGTTTTTT.

The rearrangement joins TRBV18 to TRBJ2-4; TRBD2 is a possible D gene (6 bases). Trimming cost V 3 bases and J 6 bases, with 12 bases left between them. This CDR3 is built from 14 residues. Germline lookup yields CDR1 KGHSH and CDR2 LQKENI. This CDR3 reads CASSPDLGGNIQYF. In nucleotides, the CDR3 is TGTGCCAGCTCACCGGACCTCGGGGGAAACATTCAGTACTTC.

The V call is TRBV28, the J call TRBJ1-2; weak D call: TRBD1 (6 bases). V was cut by 2 bases and J by 7 bases, with 11 bases left in between. The V gene's germline CDR1 is MDHEN and CDR2 SYDVKM. The CDR3 is made up of 13 amino acids. In DNA, the CDR3 is TGTGCCAGCAGTTTAAGGTTCAGGGGTGGCTACACCTTC. Amino acid sequence: CASSLRFRGGYTF.

This clone was detected once. V is TRBV6-5 and J is TRBJ1-6; no definite D call. The germline CDR1 and CDR2 sequences are MNHEY and SVGAGI. The CDR3 length is 14 residues. Trimming left V 6 bases short and J 4 bases short, with 10 bases between. The CDR3: CASRDGRYNSPLHF. CDR3 bases: TGTGCCAGCAGGGACGGCCGGTATAATTCACCCCTCCACTTT.

This clone has more than one count but fewer than ten. The V and J genes are TRBV2 and TRBJ2-7; D not resolved. The CDR3 runs to 13 residues. Between the trimmed V and J ends, which lost 2 bases and 5 bases, there was a span of 10 bases. CDR1 is SNHLY and CDR2 is FYNNEI in the germline V gene. The CDR3 nucleotides are TGTGCCAGCAGTGAAAACCTCAGAGACGAGCAGTACTTC. It is translated as CASSENLRDEQYF. The variable domain in full, completed from reference TRBV2 and TRBJ2-7, reads EPEVTQTPSHQVTQMGQEVILRCVPISNHLYFYWYRQILGQKVEFLVSFYNNEISEKSEIFDDQFSVERPDGSNFTLKIRSTKLEDSAMYFCASSENLRDEQYFGPGTRLTVT.

The chain carries TRBV28 and TRBJ1-2; D ambiguous. Germline CDR1 and CDR2: MDHEN and SYDVKM. V lost 7 bases and J lost 5, with 14 bases in between. The CDR3 loop spans 13 amino acids. Here the CDR3 reads CASTNPVYYGYTF. CDR3 bases: TGTGCCAGCACCAATCCGGTATATTATGGCTACACCTTC.

Many counts were recorded for this clone. V and J are TRBV29-1 and TRBJ2-7, with 13 positions matching TRBD2. Germline values: CDR1 SQVTM, CDR2 ANQGSEA. This CDR3 spans 14 amino acids. V lost 6 bases and J lost 3; bases outside the gene matches: 5. The chain's CDR3 is CSVLGLAGRYEQYF. The CDR3 DNA reads as TGCAGCGTCCTGGGACTAGCGGGACGCTACGAGCAGTACTTC.

The chain carries TRBV2 and TRBJ1-1; possibly TRBD1 for D (6 bases). V lost 6 bases, J lost 1 base, and 15 bases lay in between. This CDR3 comprises 15 residues. Germline values: CDR1 SNHLY, CDR2 FYNNEI. The CDR3 region is CASRQTGTSNTEAFF. CDR3 nucleotides: TGTGCCAGCAGACAAACAGGGACTTCGAACACTGAAGCTTTCTTT.

The chain employs TRBV15 and TRBJ2-7; TRBD2 matches 10 bases. With V trimmed by 7 bases and J by 6 bases, 9 bases remained unmatched. Germline V gene data show CDR1 as LNHNV and CDR2 as YYDKDF (reference sequence). This CDR3 is built from 14 residues. The chain's CDR3 is CATKREGSAFEQYF. The CDR3 nucleotides are TGTGCCACCAAGCGGGAGGGGTCCGCTTTCGAGCAGTACTTC.

V usage is TRBV9 and J usage is TRBJ2-7; D call uncertain. Germline V gene data show CDR1 as SGDLS and CDR2 as YYNGEE. CDR3 size: 13 residues. V dropped 4 bases and J dropped 5 bases, with 13 bases sitting between them. DNA of the CDR3: TGTGCCAGCAGCCCCACTGGGTCCCACGAGCAGTACTTC. Translation gives CASSPTGSHEQYF.

The chain uses TRBV7-9 and TRBJ2-3; the D is unclear. This CDR3 is 14 amino acids long. V gave up 2 bases and J gave up 6 bases, with 12 bases separating them. Germline CDR1 SEHNR, CDR2 FQNEAQ (reference sequence). CDR3 nucleotide sequence: TGTGCCAGCAGCTTAAGTTCTCCGGCGGATACGCAGTATTTT. This sequence encodes CASSLSSPADTQYF.

The chain carries TRBV2 and TRBJ1-2, with TRBD1 as a possible D gene (6 bases). V shed 2 bases and J shed 4 bases, with 11 bases lying between them. CDR1 and CDR2 from the germline V gene are SNHLY and FYNNEI. CDR3 length: 14 amino acids. CDR3 in DNA: TGTGCCAGCAGTGAAAGAGGGGGGGTCTATGGCTACACCTTC. This encodes CASSERGGVYGYTF.

The rearrangement joins TRBV5-1 to TRBJ2-5; TRBD1 is a possible D gene (5 bases). The CDR3 spans 15 residues. Germline lookup yields CDR1 SGHRS and CDR2 YFSETQ. V dropped 0 bases and J dropped 1 base, with 10 bases sitting between them. The CDR3 loop is CASSLGRGPQETQYF. As DNA, the CDR3 is TGCGCCAGCAGCTTGGGAAGGGGCCCCCAAGAGACCCAGTACTTC. Full variable domain (missing parts from reference TRBV5-1 and TRBJ2-5): KAGVTQTPRYLIKTRGQQVTLSCSPISGHRSVSWYQQTPGQGLQFLFEYFSETQRNKGNFPGRFSGRQFSNSRSEMNVSTLELGDSALYLCASSLGRGPQETQYFGPGTRLLVL.

The chain joins TRBV7-8 to TRBJ1-2; 9 bases match TRBD1. V dropped 5 bases and J dropped 4; count of bases not matched to a gene: 8. The CDR3 sequence is 15 residues long. The germline gives CDR1 SGHVS, CDR2 FQNEAQ. This CDR3 reads CASSPGTGRFYGYTF. The CDR3 DNA reads as TGTGCCAGCAGCCCCGGGACAGGGCGTTTCTATGGCTACACCTTC. The whole variable domain, remainder taken from reference TRBV7-8 and TRBJ1-2, is GAGVSQSPRYKVAKRGQDVALRCDPISGHVSLFWYQQALGQGPEFLTYFQNEAQLDKSGLPSDRFFAERPEGSVSTLKIQRTQQEDSAVYLCASSPGTGRFYGYTFGSGTRLTVV.

The chain uses TRBV18 and TRBJ2-1; TRBD2 matches 14 bases. The CDR3 is made up of 15 amino acids. The J segment lost 9 bases and the V segment lost 4 bases, leaving 5 bases of the junction unmatched. The germline V gene encodes CDR1 KGHSH and CDR2 LQKENI. CDR3 in amino acids: CASSLGTSGSIEQFF. In DNA form, the CDR3 reads TGTGCCAGCTCACTTGGGACTAGCGGGAGTATTGAGCAGTTCTTC.

J is TRBJ1-2 and V is TRBV19; a possible D gene is TRBD1 (6 bases). Germline CDR1 is LNHDA and CDR2 is SQIVND (reference sequence). The CDR3 extends over 17 amino acids. With 0 bases removed from V and 4 bases from J, the gap between germline ends came to 18 bases. The CDR3 loop reads CASSIDRGGQRFYGYTF. The CDR3 region has the DNA TGTGCCAGTAGTATAGATAGGGGAGGACAGCGCTTCTATGGCTACACCTTC. Combining the CDR3 with reference TRBV19 and TRBJ1-2 gives the whole variable domain DGGITQSPKYLFRKEGQNVTLSCEQNLNHDAMYWYRQDPGQGLRLIYYSQIVNDFQKGDIAEGYSVSREKKESFPLTVTSAQKNPTAFYLCASSIDRGGQRFYGYTFGSGTRLTVV.

This clone was seen once. The CDR3 nucleotides read TGTGCCACCCGAGACAGGGCGAACGGGGAGCTGTTTTTT. This sequence encodes CATRDRANGELFF. The V and J genes are TRBV10-3 and TRBJ2-2, with TRBD1 matching over 7 bases. Germline V gene sequence: CDR1 ENHRY, CDR2 SYGVKD. The CDR3 covers 13 residues. The trim removed 10 bases at V and 7 bases at J, leaving 9 bases unmatched.

The gene calls are TRBV6-5 and TRBJ2-2; 13 bases fit TRBD2. CDR3 length: 16 amino acids. J gave up 6 bases and V 2 bases, and 3 bases lay outside the gene matches. Germline values: CDR1 MNHEY, CDR2 SVGAGI. The CDR3 spells CASSYRTSGRPGELFF. CDR3 sequence (DNA): TGTGCCAGCAGTTACAGGACTAGCGGGAGACCCGGGGAGCTGTTTTTT.